This passage covers 8 T cell receptor beta chains from one sample sequenced in a study of T cell repertoires in cytomegalovirus infection. Via MiXCR, TCRdb re-called the reads, giving one row per CDR3 protein. The sample includes hundreds of thousands of distinct CDR3 sequences, roughly a third of them seen just once. Their target antigens are unknown. Material: cultured CD8+ T cells from PBMCs, obtained from culture after CMV antigen stimulation. These receptors came from a human donor in good health (CMV status not recorded). Some clones in this sample may be carry-over from other donors' samples.

There are a few counts of this clonotype. The chain joins TRBV7-9 to TRBJ2-1, with a weak D call TRBD1 (5 bases). V was cut by 5 bases and J by 5 bases, with 16 bases left in between. The CDR3 covers 15 residues. Germline assignment: CDR1 SEHNR and CDR2 FQNEAQ (reference sequence). CDR3 nucleotides: TGTGCCAGCAGCGAATTAAAGGGGTTCCACAATGAGCAGTTCTTC. Translating it yields CASSELKGFHNEQFF.

This clonotype appeared a few times. This chain joins TRBV2 and TRBJ1-1; 9 bases are a match to TRBD1. The length of the CDR3 is 16 residues. V trimming: 3 bases; J trimming: 1 base; junction bases outside the gene matches: 6. CDR1 is SNHLY and CDR2 is FYNNEI in the germline V gene. The CDR3 DNA reads TGTGCCAGCAGTGATAACTTGGACAGGGGGAACACTGAAGCTTTCTTT. Protein product: CASSDNLDRGNTEAFF.

This clonotype was seen at least ten times. The chain links TRBV7-9 to TRBJ1-1, with a possible D match to TRBD1 (6 bases). Trimming pared 8 bases from V and 5 bases from J, leaving 12 bases between. CDR1 SEHNR and CDR2 FQNEAQ come from the germline V gene (reference sequence). The CDR3 is 12 amino acids. CDR3 amino acids: CASVQGRTEAFF. The CDR3 DNA follows: TGTGCCAGCGTACAGGGACGGACTGAAGCTTTCTTT.

This clonotype has only a few counts. The chain couples TRBV9 to TRBJ2-6; TRBD1 might be the D (6 bases). This CDR3 is 18 amino acids long. Germline assignment: CDR1 SGDLS and CDR2 YYNGEE. Trimming cost V 5 bases and J 1 base, with 19 bases left between them. DNA for the CDR3: TGTGCCAGCAGTCAACGGACAGCCCTCAAATCTGGGGCCAACGTCCTGACTTTC. It translates to CASSQRTALKSGANVLTF.

This rearrangement joins TRBV7-6 to TRBJ1-3, with 10 bases lining up with TRBD1. J gave up 3 bases and V 6 bases, and 11 bases lay outside the gene matches. The CDR3 is 17 amino acids. CDR1 is SGHVS, CDR2 FNYEAQ, per germline. CDR3 loop: CASRSRTGTGDGNTIYF. The CDR3 nucleotides read TGTGCCAGCAGATCCAGGACCGGGACAGGGGATGGAAACACCATATATTTT. Using reference TRBV7-6 and TRBJ1-3 for the parts outside the CDR3, the full variable domain is GAGVSQSPRYKVTKRGQDVALRCDPISGHVSLYWYRQALGQGPEFLTYFNYEAQQDKSGLPNDRFSAERPEGSISTLTIQRTEQRDSAMYRCASRSRTGTGDGNTIYFGEGSWLTVV.

The gene calls are TRBV23-1 and TRBJ1-1; unclear D gene. TRBV23-1 is known as an ORF, though its function is uncertain. The germline V and J ends were trimmed by 6 bases and 5 bases, with 22 bases remaining between them. The CDR3 is 16 amino acids. CDR3 coding DNA: TGCGCCAGCAGGCACGACCTTACCTCAATTTGTACTGAAGCTTTCTTT. It yields the protein CASRHDLTSICTEAFF.

There are a few counts of this clonotype. The CDR3 DNA follows: TGTGCCAGCAGTTCTGACAGGAGCACAGATACGCAGTATTTT. It yields the protein CASSSDRSTDTQYF. The chain has TRBV27 and TRBJ2-3, with a weak D call TRBD1 (6 bases). This CDR3 has 14 amino acids. The ends were cut back, 4 bases at V and 0 bases at J, with 8 bases in the middle. Looked up from germline, CDR1 is MNHEY and CDR2 is SMNVEV (reference sequence).

This clonotype was counted between two and nine times. The chain links TRBV4-1 to TRBJ1-1; D not resolved. This CDR3 comprises 14 residues. V was pared by 1 base and J by 5 bases, with 11 bases between. Germline V CDR1 and CDR2: MGHRA, YSYEKL. This CDR3 reads CASSQAFDGTEAFF. The CDR3, as DNA: TGCGCCAGCAGCCAAGCCTTCGATGGGACTGAAGCTTTCTTT.